Shown below are 8 T cell receptor beta chains from a single sample sequenced in a study of shared clonotypes between healthy human individuals. Here immunoSEQ multiplex PCR was the method, and the copy in TCRdb shows in-frame clones only, minus some. The table records about 460,000 clones, 77% of them present only once. The sequenced sample consisted of PBMCs. These TCRs come from a woman in her forties in good health. Some clones in this sample may be carry-over from other donors' samples.

The rearrangement joins TRBV13 to TRBJ2-7; TRBD2 might be the D (6 bases). Trimming left V 3 bases short and J 6 bases short, with 12 bases between. This CDR3 contains 13 residues. CDR1 and CDR2 from the germline V gene are PRHDT and FYEKMQ (reference sequence). CDR3 residues: CASSFMAGPEQYF. The DNA of the CDR3 is TGTGCCAGCAGCTTTATGGCGGGGCCCGAGCAGTACTTC.

V and J are TRBV15 and TRBJ2-7; 7 bases line up with TRBD2. The V and J ends lost 8 bases and 2 bases, in that order; junction bases with no gene match: 9. The CDR3 is made up of 14 amino acids. The germline CDR1 and CDR2 sequences are LNHNV and YYDKDF (reference sequence). CDR3 loop: CATRPSGGPYEQYF. CDR3 in DNA: TGTGCCACCCGCCCTAGCGGAGGCCCCTACGAGCAGTACTTC.

Comments on this clone: With a far larger clone one base away, a read error is the likely cause. The identical CDR3 is also encoded by other nucleotide sequences in the sample. The chain employs TRBV5-1 and TRBJ1-1; tentatively, D is TRBD1 (5 bases). V was shortened by 0 bases and J by 5 bases, with 11 bases between the two germline ends. Per the germline V gene, CDR1 is SGHRS and CDR2 is YFSETQ. This CDR3 region has 14 residues. The CDR3 bases are TGCGCCAGCAGCTTGGGAGGGGCGAATACTGAAGCTTTCTTT. It is translated as CASSLGGANTEAFF.

The CDR3 nucleotides read TGTGCCAGCAGTTATCGGGGGGAGACCTACGAGCAGTACTTC. This gives the protein CASSYRGETYEQYF. The chain recombines TRBV6-6 with TRBJ2-7, with TRBD2 identical over 7 bases. Germline V gene sequence: CDR1 MNHNY, CDR2 SVGAGI (reference sequence). V lost 3 bases and J lost 2; bases outside the gene matches: 4. The CDR3 spans 14 residues.

This chain links TRBV19 with TRBJ2-7, with TRBD1 matching 8 bases. CDR3 size: 14 residues. Looked up from germline, CDR1 is LNHDA and CDR2 is SQIVND (reference sequence). Trimming at V came to 3 bases and at J to 5 bases, leaving 6 bases not matched to a gene. Here the CDR3 reads CASSIRDRNHEQYF. CDR3 nucleotide sequence: TGTGCCAGTAGTATCCGGGACAGGAATCACGAGCAGTACTTC.

V and J are TRBV30 and TRBJ1-1; D not resolved. Trimming took 4 bases from V and 1 from J, leaving 10 bases between them. This CDR3 has 13 amino acids. Germline V CDR1 and CDR2: GTSNPN, SVGIG (reference sequence). The CDR3 nucleotides are TGTGCCTGGACCACCTTTCGGAACACTGAAGCTTTCTTT. Translating gives CAWTTFRNTEAFF. Combining the CDR3 with reference TRBV30 and TRBJ1-1 gives the whole variable domain SQTIHQWPATLVQPVGSPLSLECTVEGTSNPNLYWYRQAAGRGLQLLFYSVGIGQISSEVPQNLSASRPQDRQFILSSKKLLLSDSGFYLCAWTTFRNTEAFFGQGTRLTVV.

About this clone: Other DNA sequences in this sample translate to the same CDR3. This chain connects TRBV7-3 to TRBJ2-2, with D perhaps given as TRBD1 or TRBD2 (6 bases each). CDR1 is SGHTA, CDR2 FQGTGA, per germline. This CDR3 contains 14 residues. V lost 3 bases and J lost 2, with 7 bases in between. DNA for the CDR3: TGTGCCAGCAGCTTGGGGGGCAACACCGGGGAGCTGTTTTTT. Amino acid sequence: CASSLGGNTGELFF.

This clone was recorded once. With only one base between it and a far larger clone, this is likely a read error. The same CDR3 also results from other DNA sequences found in this sample. The chain uses TRBV7-3 and TRBJ2-6; possibly TRBD2 for D (6 bases). Germline assignment: CDR1 SGHTA and CDR2 FQGTGA. Trimming left V 5 bases short and J 4 bases short, with 15 bases between. The CDR3 sequence is 16 residues long. The CDR3 DNA reads TGTGCCAGCAGCCTACCGACGGGGGTAGGGGCCAACGTCCTGACTTTC. Translating it yields CASSLPTGVGANVLTF. Full variable domain (outside the CDR3, taken from reference TRBV7-3 and TRBJ2-6): GAGVSQTPSNKVTEKGKYVELRCDPISGHTALYWYRQSLGQGPEFLIYFQGTGAADDSGLPNDRFFAVRPEGSVSTLKIQRTERGDSAVYLCASSLPTGVGANVLTFGAGSRLTVL.